This T cell receptor (delta chain) appears in the sequencing data of a study of gamma-delta T cells after stem cell transplantation (dated by TCRdb to about 2016). Regarding this clone: What antigen it recognizes has not been identified. The junction departs from the called germline gene at one end, perhaps through a read error.

Preparation of the library involved RT-PCR. Sequenced using an Illumina MiSeq. Clones were re-identified by TCRdb from the public reads with CATT, and rows with the same DNA were merged. The sample records around 770 delta-chain clones, 12% of which are singletons. The ten biggest clones cover about 22% of the sample. The germline V gene encodes CDR1 GEAIGNYY and CDR2 EKD. From its cysteine to its phenylalanine, the CDR3 spans 22 amino acids. The read is trimmed to its CDR3 DNA, 66 bases read in frame from base 1. The chain is encoded by TRDV2 joined to TRDJ1, with 11 junctional bases fitting TRDD3. The sequence was collected from a human donor. It is not recorded whose cells these are; they may come from a transplant donor. This table probably holds off-target reads from a library built for another chain. The specimen sequenced was gamma-delta T cells. CDR3 sequence: CACDTVSYPVLGDNPYTDKLTF. The DNA sequence is as follows: TGTGCCTGTGACACCGTCTCCTACCCGGTACTGGGGGATAACCCTTACACCGATAAACTCACCTTT.